The 11 T cell receptor beta chains below all came from one sample that was sequenced in a study of T-cell reconstitution after alpha-beta-depleted transplantation in children. TCRbeta library preparation incorporated unique molecular identifiers. TCRdb fed the PCR reads into MiXCR, producing one record per CDR3 protein. The repertoire holds approximately 97,000 distinct CDR3 sequences, with around 7.8% as singletons. This specimen was PBMCs, taken before TCRalphabeta/CD19-depleted stem cell transplant. The receptors shown here come from a boy aged 2-15 years with acute lymphoblastic leukemia, due to receive a stem cell transplant.

This clonotype was seen repeatedly, ten times or more. This chain links TRBV7-2 with TRBJ2-5, with 8 bases identical to TRBD2. The V and J ends lost 5 bases and 5 bases, in that order; junction bases with no gene match: 13. The CDR3 has 16 amino acids. CDR1 is SGHTA, CDR2 FQGNSA, per germline. The CDR3 loop reads CASSPSFERGPETQYF. Here the CDR3 DNA reads TGTGCCAGCAGCCCCTCGTTTGAGCGGGGGCCCGAGACCCAGTACTTC.

The chain has TRBV4-1 and TRBJ2-7; TRBD1 might be the D (5 bases). The CDR3 is 14 amino acids. The V gene's germline CDR1 is MGHRA and CDR2 YSYEKL. V was trimmed by 0 bases and J by 6 bases, leaving 12 bases between them. As DNA, the CDR3 is TGCGCCAGCAGCCAAGAAGGCAGGGTTGGCGAGCAGTACTTC. Translating it yields CASSQEGRVGEQYF.

The sample holds many counts of this clonotype. The V and J genes are TRBV20-1 and TRBJ2-3, with TRBD2 matching 10 bases. The CDR3 length is 14 residues. V shed 1 base, J shed 9 bases, and the junction held 7 bases outside the gene matches. Germline lookup yields CDR1 DFQATT and CDR2 SNEGSKA (reference sequence). The CDR3 DNA is TGCAGTGCTAGAGTTAGTAGCGGGGGGCGGACGCAGTATTTT. It specifies CSARVSSGGRTQYF.

The gene calls are TRBV24-1 and TRBJ2-6, with 10 nucleotides matching TRBD1. The ends lost 4 bases at V and 0 bases at J; junction bases unmatched: 5. This CDR3 spans 18 amino acids. Per the germline V gene, CDR1 is KGHDR and CDR2 is SFDVKD. CDR3 DNA sequence: TGTGCCACCAGTGAATCGACAGGGGGCCTCTCTGGGGCCAACGTCCTGACTTTC. Translation: CATSESTGGLSGANVLTF.

A word on this clonotype: A much bigger clone sits one base away, suggesting this may be a read error. The chain joins TRBV2 to TRBJ2-2, with D possibly called TRBD1 or TRBD2 (5 bases each). The CDR3 loop spans 15 amino acids. Germline CDR1 SNHLY, CDR2 FYNNEI. V was clipped by 4 bases and J by 6 bases, with 15 bases between them. CDR3: CASSAAGTSSGELFF. As DNA, the CDR3 is TGTGCCAGCAGTGCTGCCGGGACCTCGTCCGGGGAGCTGTTTTTT.

This clonotype occurred many times. This may be a read error, as it is one base from a much larger clone. The chain carries TRBV6-5 and TRBJ1-1, with TRBD1 as a possible D gene (6 bases). CDR3 size: 13 residues. Germline V gene lookup returns CDR1 MNHEY and CDR2 SVGAGI. Trimming took off 5 bases at V and 1 base at J, with 8 bases between the two ends. In nucleotides, the CDR3 is TGTGCCAGCAGTCCGACAGGGAACACTGAAGCTTTCTTT. Translated: CASSPTGNTEAFF.

A remark on this clonotype: Possible read error: a much larger clone is one base away. This chain links TRBV25-1 with TRBJ2-2, with D unclear. The CDR3 covers 15 residues. Trimming took off 2 bases at V and 3 bases at J, with 10 bases between the two ends. Germline CDR1 and CDR2: MGHDK and SYGVNS. The CDR3 DNA follows: TGTGCCAGCAGTGAAGGAAGTCTCCACACCGGGGAGCTGTTTTTT. It specifies CASSEGSLHTGELFF.

By its share, this clonotype is medium-sized. CDR3 DNA: TGTGCCAGCAGCTCCCCTAGCACAGATACGCAGTATTTT. It codes for CASSSPSTDTQYF. The genes are TRBV7-9 and TRBJ2-3; D gene unclear. Trimming took off 4 bases at V and 0 bases at J, with 5 bases between the two ends. This CDR3 spans 13 amino acids. Germline values: CDR1 SEHNR, CDR2 FQNEAQ (reference sequence).

This clonotype was observed a handful of times. The genes are TRBV6-1 and TRBJ1-6; 7 bases are shared with TRBD1. J gave up 7 bases and V 10 bases, and 7 bases lay outside the gene matches. CDR1 and CDR2 (germline): MNHNS, SASEGT. CDR3 length: 13 residues. CDR3 DNA: TGTGCCATAGGACAGGAGGCGAATTCACCCCTCCACTTT. Protein product: CAIGQEANSPLHF.

This clonotype was observed many times. The J gene is TRBJ2-5, the V gene TRBV20-1; D uncertain. Germline CDR1 is DFQATT and CDR2 is SNEGSKA (reference sequence). The CDR3 is made up of 13 amino acids. Trimming took 2 bases from V and 4 from J, leaving 11 bases between them. The CDR3 nucleotides read TGCAGTGCTAGACGAGGACCCCTAGAGACCCAGTACTTC. Amino acids: CSARRGPLETQYF.

This clonotype was counted a few times. The chain uses TRBV3-1 and TRBJ2-2; 14 nucleotides line up with TRBD2. V shed 4 bases and J 3 bases; nucleotides not matched to a gene: 19. The CDR3 length is 22 residues. Germline V CDR1 and CDR2: LGHDT, YNNKEL (reference sequence). CDR3: CASSRARLTSGGGQNDTGELFF. Written as DNA, the CDR3 is TGTGCCAGCAGCCGCGCCCGCCTGACTAGCGGGGGGGGCCAGAACGACACCGGGGAGCTGTTTTTT.